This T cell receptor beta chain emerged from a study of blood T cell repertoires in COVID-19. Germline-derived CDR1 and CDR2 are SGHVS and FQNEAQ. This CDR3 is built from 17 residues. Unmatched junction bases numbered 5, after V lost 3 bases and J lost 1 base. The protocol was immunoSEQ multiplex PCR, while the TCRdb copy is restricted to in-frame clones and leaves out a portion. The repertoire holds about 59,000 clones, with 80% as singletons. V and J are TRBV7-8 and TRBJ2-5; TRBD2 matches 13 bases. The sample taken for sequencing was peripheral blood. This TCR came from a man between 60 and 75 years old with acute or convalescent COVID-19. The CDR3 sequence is CASSLGLAGSPQETQYF. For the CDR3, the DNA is TGTGCCAGCAGCTTGGGACTAGCGGGGTCGCCCCAAGAGACCCAGTACTTC.